These T cell receptor beta chains were read from a single sample in a study of beta chain features in type 1 diabetes. Sequencing was performed with immunoSEQ multiplex PCR; in TCRdb, only in-frame clones are kept and a portion is missing. The sample holds under 800,000 clones, roughly 15% seen once. The sample was naive CD4+ T cells from blood. The receptors shown here come from a man younger than 35 in good health. The CDR3 runs from the conserved cysteine through the conserved F or W. The D gene is left open where the match is weak. Size tells how often a clone was seen (once, few, many) or the class of an expanded clone, and some rows leave it out.

.,TRBV27,.,TRBJ2-5,CASSIDRGWATQYF,TGTGCCAGCAGTATTGACCGGGGATGGGCGACCCAGTACTTC
.,TRBV7-2,many,TRBJ2-7,CASSPSSYEQYF,TGTGCCAGCAGCCCGAGCTCCTACGAGCAGTACTTC
TRBD2,TRBV5-4,few,TRBJ2-3,CASSPRLAGGTDTQYF,TGTGCCAGCAGCCCCCGCCTAGCGGGGGGCACAGATACGCAGTATTTT
.,TRBV4-1,few,TRBJ2-5,CASSQWSSEETQYF,TGCGCCAGCAGCCAATGGAGTTCAGAAGAGACCCAGTACTTC
TRBD1,TRBV18,.,TRBJ2-5,CASSPRPGTGRGETQYF,TGTGCCAGCTCACCTCGTCCCGGGACAGGGAGGGGAGAGACCCAGTACTTC
.,TRBV28,.,TRBJ1-4,CASSFQGPTNEKLFF,TGTGCCAGCAGTTTCCAGGGTCCCACTAATGAAAAACTGTTTTTT
TRBD1,TRBV29-1,few,TRBJ2-3,CSVERSGQGTDTQYF,TGCAGCGTTGAAAGGTCGGGACAGGGTACAGATACGCAGTATTTT
.,TRBV5-1,.,TRBJ2-5,CASSLAAGVETQYF,TGCGCCAGCAGCCTAGCGGCAGGGGTGGAGACCCAGTACTTC
TRBD1,TRBV28,.,TRBJ1-2,CASEGQGAGGRGYTF,TGTGCCAGCGAGGGACAGGGGGCTGGAGGAAGGGGCTACACCTTC
.,TRBV28,.,TRBJ2-5,CASSFSKQGSGTQYF,TGTGCCAGCAGTTTTAGTAAGCAGGGCTCCGGAACCCAGTACTTC
TRBD1,TRBV6-5,.,TRBJ1-6,CASMHRGPLHF,TGTGCCAGCATGCACAGGGGACCCCTCCACTTT
TRBD1,TRBV5-1,few,TRBJ2-2,CASSPGQAPNTGELFF,TGCGCCAGCAGTCCAGGACAGGCCCCGAACACCGGGGAGCTGTTTTTT
.,TRBV2,.,TRBJ1-5,CASGRDSPRQPQHF,TGTGCCAGCGGAAGGGACTCCCCCCGTCAGCCCCAGCATTTT
TRBD2,TRBV7-2,.,TRBJ2-5,CASGLFVAGGLETQYF,TGTGCCAGCGGCTTATTCGTCGCGGGAGGGCTCGAGACCCAGTACTTC
.,TRBV5-1,few,TRBJ2-2,CASSLLDNTGELFF,TGCGCCAGCAGCTTGTTAGACAACACCGGGGAGCTGTTTTTT
TRBD2,TRBV7-2,few,TRBJ2-1,CASSSTGTSGYNEQFF,TGTGCCAGCAGCTCCACAGGGACTAGCGGATACAATGAGCAGTTCTTC
.,TRBV4-3,.,TRBJ2-7,CASSQDPLGRTYEQYF,TGCGCCAGCAGCCAAGACCCCTTGGGACGGACCTACGAGCAGTACTTC
TRBD1,TRBV6-6,.,TRBJ1-4,CASSYSGQGNEKLFF,TGTGCCAGCAGTTACTCGGGACAGGGTAATGAAAAACTGTTTTTT
TRBD1,TRBV28,.,TRBJ2-7,CASSPPDRAAYEQYF,TGTGCCAGCAGTCCCCCGGACAGGGCCGCCTACGAGCAGTACTTC
.,TRBV7-3,.,TRBJ2-7,CASSPAGLPQGGQYF,TGTGCCAGCAGTCCCGCCGGACTGCCACAGGGCGGGCAGTACTTC
.,TRBV2,once,TRBJ1-1,CASSNREAFF,TGTGCCAGCAGTAACCGTGAAGCTTTCTTT
TRBD1,TRBV19,few,TRBJ1-5,CATYRDRGQSGNQPQHF,TGTGCCACTTACAGGGACAGGGGGCAATCGGGCAATCAGCCCCAGCATTTT
.,TRBV7-2,.,TRBJ2-1,CASSLGVVSNYNEQFF,TGTGCCAGCAGCTTAGGGGTGGTTAGCAACTACAATGAGCAGTTCTTC
.,TRBV28,few,TRBJ2-2,CASSLGTDTGELFF,TGTGCCAGCAGTTTGGGAACGGACACCGGGGAGCTGTTTTTT
TRBD2,TRBV11-3,.,TRBJ2-1,CASSGGLAGNHEQFF,TGTGCCAGCAGCGGGGGACTAGCGGGAAACCATGAGCAGTTCTTC
.,TRBV7-7,once,TRBJ1-2,CASSPIRGGDGYTF,TGTGCTAGCAGCCCCATCCGGGGAGGGGATGGCTACACCTTC
TRBD2,TRBV6-5,.,TRBJ2-7,CASSPAGNYEQYF,TGTGCCAGCTCCCCAGCGGGAAACTACGAGCAGTACTTC
.,TRBV7-8,.,TRBJ2-1,CASSLEVFNNEQFF,TGTGCCAGCAGCTTAGAAGTCTTTAACAATGAGCAGTTCTTC
.,TRBV28,few,TRBJ2-3,CASHPRGVGRTDTQYF,TGTGCCAGCCACCCGCGGGGCGTGGGGCGGACAGATACGCAGTATTTT
TRBD1,TRBV4-2,few,TRBJ1-2,CASSPGRQGATNYGYTF,TGTGCCAGCAGCCCCGGGAGACAGGGGGCCACTAACTATGGCTACACCTTC
TRBD1,TRBV5-4,.,TRBJ2-5,CASSHRDRQETQYF,TGTGCCAGCAGCCACCGGGACAGGCAAGAGACCCAGTACTTC
.,TRBV6-5,few,TRBJ2-1,CASSYAGGSSYNEQFF,TGTGCCAGCAGTTACGCTGGTGGAAGCTCCTACAATGAGCAGTTCTTC
TRBD1,TRBV5-1,few,TRBJ2-1,CASSDGQEASYNEQFF,TGCGCCAGCAGCGATGGACAGGAGGCCTCCTACAATGAGCAGTTCTTC
.,TRBV27,.,TRBJ2-7,CASNRGGTTSYEQYF,TGTGCCAGCAACAGAGGAGGGACGACTTCCTACGAGCAGTACTTC
.,TRBV4-2,few,TRBJ2-5,CASSPGGRQETQYF,TGTGCCAGCAGCCCAGGAGGACGGCAAGAGACCCAGTACTTC